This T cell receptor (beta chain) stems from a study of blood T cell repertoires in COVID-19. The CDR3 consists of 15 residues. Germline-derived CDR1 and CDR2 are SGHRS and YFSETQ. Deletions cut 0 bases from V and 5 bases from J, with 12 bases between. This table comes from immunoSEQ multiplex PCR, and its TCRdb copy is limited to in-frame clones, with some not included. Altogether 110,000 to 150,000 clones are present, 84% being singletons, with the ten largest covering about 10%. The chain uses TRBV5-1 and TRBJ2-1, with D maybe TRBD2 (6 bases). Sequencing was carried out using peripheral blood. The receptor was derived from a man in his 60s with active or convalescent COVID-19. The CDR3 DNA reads TGCGCCAGCAGCTTGGGGGGACTCAGCAACAATGAGCAGTTCTTC. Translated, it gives CASSLGGLSNNEQFF.